Shown below are 17 T cell receptor beta chains from a single sample sequenced in a study of technical replicates of blood from a handful of donors. Produced via immunoSEQ multiplex PCR; TCRdb's table is partial and in-frame only. Of tens of thousands of clones in the sample, 94% were seen once. Sequencing was done on a sample of T cells isolated from PBMCs. These receptors all come from a human donor in good health.

The CDR3 reads CASSMGSLTGELFF. The CDR3 DNA is TGTGCCAGTAGTATGGGCAGCCTCACCGGGGAGCTGTTTTTT. This chain links TRBV19 with TRBJ2-2; D gene unclear. Per the germline V gene, CDR1 is LNHDA and CDR2 is SQIVND (reference sequence). The CDR3 extends over 14 amino acids. The V end lost 3 bases, the J end lost 4 bases, and 9 bases lay between the germline ends.

The chain uses TRBV7-6 and TRBJ1-4; tentative D call: TRBD1 (6 bases). This CDR3 spans 14 amino acids. The ends were cut back, 3 bases at V and 4 bases at J, with 9 bases in the middle. Germline CDR1 SGHVS, CDR2 FNYEAQ. Here the CDR3 reads CASSFGQLNEKLFF. As DNA, the CDR3 is TGTGCCAGCAGCTTTGGACAGCTTAATGAAAAACTGTTTTTT.

This clone has just one count. The chain carries TRBV1 and TRBJ2-7; the table names TRBD2, a call not compared with the DNA. TRBV1 is listed as a pseudogene. The CDR3 extends over 16 amino acids. The CDR3 DNA reads as TGCACCAGCAGCCAAGGGGGAGCTATTCACGCCAGGGAGCAGTACTTC. This codes for CTSSQGGAIHAREQYF.

This clone showed up just once. This sequence joins TRBV10-1 and TRBJ1-4, with a weak D call TRBD1 (6 bases). The germline gives CDR1 WNHNN, CDR2 SYGVQD (reference sequence). V lost 5 bases and J lost 7, with 14 bases in between. The CDR3 is made up of 14 amino acids. Written as DNA, the CDR3 is TGCGCCAGCAGTTTAGGGGGAACAGGTGAAAAACTGTTTTTT. Protein: CASSLGGTGEKLFF.

This chain joins TRBV6-6 and TRBJ2-7, with TRBD2 matching 9 bases. This CDR3 contains 15 residues. J was trimmed by 0 bases and V by 2 bases; bases with no gene match: 2. Germline V gene data show CDR1 as MNHNY and CDR2 as SVGAGI (reference sequence). In DNA form, the CDR3 reads TGTGCCAGCAGTTACGGGACTAGCCCCTCCTACGAGCAGTACTTC. Translation gives CASSYGTSPSYEQYF.

V usage is TRBV14 and J usage is TRBJ2-1, with 10 nucleotides matching TRBD2. V was pared by 0 bases and J by 4 bases, with 6 bases of the junction left unmatched. Per the germline V gene, CDR1 is SGHDN and CDR2 is FVKESK. This CDR3 region has 17 residues. This chain's CDR3 is CASSQDRRLAGYNEQFF. CDR3 nucleotides: TGTGCCAGCAGCCAAGATCGTAGACTAGCGGGTTACAATGAGCAGTTCTTC.

The chain uses TRBV7-9 and TRBJ2-1; D may be TRBD2 (6 bases). This CDR3 spans 17 amino acids. Germline V gene lookup returns CDR1 SEHNR and CDR2 FQNEAQ (reference sequence). V gave up 0 bases and J gave up 2 bases, with 14 bases separating them. CDR3 protein: CASSLALGGRPYNEQFF. CDR3 nucleotides: TGTGCCAGCAGCTTAGCCCTTGGGGGGAGGCCCTACAATGAGCAGTTCTTC.

The chain links TRBV5-6 to TRBJ1-3, with 7 bases that match TRBD1. In germline, CDR1 is SGHDT, CDR2 YYEEEE. The V gene end was trimmed by 0 bases and the J gene end by 0 bases; junction bases not matched to a gene: 6. The CDR3 is 17 amino acids. CDR3 loop: CASSLEGQLFSGNTIYF. CDR3 in DNA: TGTGCCAGCAGCTTGGAGGGACAGCTTTTCTCTGGAAACACCATATATTTT.

The V call is TRBV29-1, the J call TRBJ2-7, with TRBD1 matching over 8 bases. The junction had 7 bases not matched to a gene; V was cut back by 6 bases and J by 3 bases. This CDR3 spans 13 amino acids. Germline lookup yields CDR1 SQVTM and CDR2 ANQGSEA. DNA of the CDR3: TGCAGCGTCCTCAGGGGGCTTAACTACGAGCAGTACTTC. The encoded protein is CSVLRGLNYEQYF.

V gene TRBV11-2 combines with J gene TRBJ2-7, with D perhaps matching TRBD1 (5 bases). Germline CDR1 SGHAT, CDR2 FQNNGV. V was clipped by 0 bases and J by 3 bases, with 9 bases between them. This CDR3 contains 14 residues. The CDR3: CASSLDTGSYEQYF. The CDR3 DNA follows: TGTGCCAGCAGCTTAGATACAGGCAGCTACGAGCAGTACTTC.

V is TRBV10-3 and J is TRBJ1-1; 7 nucleotides line up with TRBD1. The CDR3 is 12 amino acids. Germline CDR1 and CDR2: ENHRY and SYGVKD. After removal of 6 bases from V and 6 bases from J, the junction contained 4 bases not matched to a gene. CDR3 loop: CAISEDRAEAFF. The CDR3 nucleotides read TGTGCCATCAGCGAAGACAGGGCTGAAGCTTTCTTT.

The genes are TRBV5-4 and TRBJ2-3; perhaps TRBD2 as D (6 bases). V dropped 4 bases and J dropped 0 bases, with 6 bases sitting between them. The germline V gene has CDR1 SGHNT and CDR2 YYREEE (reference sequence). The CDR3 totals 13 residues. In DNA form, the CDR3 reads TGTGCCAGCAGCGGGACTAGCACAGATACGCAGTATTTT. It yields the protein CASSGTSTDTQYF. The complete variable domain, with remaining parts taken from reference TRBV5-4 and TRBJ2-3, reads ETGVTQSPTHLIKTRGQQVTLRCSSQSGHNTVSWYQQALGQGPQFIFQYYREEENGRGNFPPRFSGLQFPNYSSELNVNALELDDSALYLCASSGTSTDTQYFGPGTRLTVL.

This chain connects TRBV7-3 to TRBJ2-2, with TRBD2 matching over 8 bases. Trimming removed 3 bases from V and 2 bases from J; junction bases left unmatched: 8. CDR1 is SGHTA, CDR2 FQGTGA, per germline. CDR3 length equals 17 residues. Here the CDR3 DNA reads TGTGCCAGCAGCTTGCCCGGGGGGGCGGTAAACACCGGGGAGCTGTTTTTT. It specifies CASSLPGGAVNTGELFF.

The rearrangement links TRBV6-1 to TRBJ2-5, with D tentatively TRBD2 (7 bases). Germline V gene data show CDR1 as MNHNS and CDR2 as SASEGT. The V gene lost 0 bases and the J gene lost 2 bases, with 19 bases spanning the gap. The CDR3 has 18 residues. CDR3 sequence reads: CASSEAGGLAETQETQYF. CDR3 in DNA: TGTGCCAGCAGTGAAGCGGGGGGGCTAGCGGAAACACAAGAGACCCAGTACTTC.

The rearrangement uses TRBV5-1 and TRBJ2-3; D gene ambiguous. Germline V CDR1 and CDR2: SGHRS, YFSETQ. The V end was cut by 5 bases, the J end by 10 bases, with 14 bases between. The CDR3 has 12 residues. CDR3 loop: CASSPEVRPQYF. For the CDR3, the DNA is TGCGCCAGCAGTCCCGAGGTTCGTCCGCAGTATTTT.

The rearrangement joins TRBV15 to TRBJ2-5; 9 nucleotides align to TRBD2. The junction had 13 bases not matched to a gene; V was cut back by 3 bases and J by 5 bases. CDR3 length equals 17 residues. In germline, CDR1 is LNHNV, CDR2 YYDKDF (reference sequence). The CDR3 here is CATSRGTLAGAMETQYF. The CDR3 DNA reads as TGTGCCACCAGCAGGGGGACTTTAGCGGGGGCGATGGAGACCCAGTACTTC. The entire variable domain, with the rest obtained from reference TRBV15 and TRBJ2-5, is as follows: DAMVIQNPRYQVTQFGKPVTLSCSQTLNHNVMYWYQQKSSQAPKLLFHYYDKDFNNEADTPDNFQSRRPNTSFCFLDIRSPGLGDTAMYLCATSRGTLAGAMETQYFGPGTRLLVL.

The J gene is TRBJ1-3, the V gene TRBV11-2; D is ambiguous. From germline, CDR1 is SGHAT and CDR2 FQNNGV. The CDR3 is made up of 15 amino acids. Trimming took 2 bases from V and 0 from J, leaving 8 bases between them. This CDR3 reads CASSLTRFSGNTIYF. The DNA for the CDR3 is TGTGCCAGCAGCTTAACCAGGTTCTCTGGAAACACCATATATTTT.